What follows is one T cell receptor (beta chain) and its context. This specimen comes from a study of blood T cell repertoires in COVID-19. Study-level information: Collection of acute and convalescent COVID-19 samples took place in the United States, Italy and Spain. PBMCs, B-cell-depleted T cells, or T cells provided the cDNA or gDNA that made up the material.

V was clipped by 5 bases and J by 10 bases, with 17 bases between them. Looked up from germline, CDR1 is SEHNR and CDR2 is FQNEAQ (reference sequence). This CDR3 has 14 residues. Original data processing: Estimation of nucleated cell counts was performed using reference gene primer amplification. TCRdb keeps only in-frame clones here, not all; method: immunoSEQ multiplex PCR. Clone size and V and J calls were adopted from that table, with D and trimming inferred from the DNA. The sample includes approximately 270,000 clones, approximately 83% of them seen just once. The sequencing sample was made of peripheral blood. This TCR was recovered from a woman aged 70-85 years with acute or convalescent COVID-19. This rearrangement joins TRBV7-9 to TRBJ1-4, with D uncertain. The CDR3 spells CASSLLEPAGKLFF. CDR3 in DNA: TGTGCCAGCAGCCTGCTCGAACCTGCGGGAAAACTGTTTTTT.